This entry is about one T cell receptor (beta chain). Its antigen is unknown. Produced via immunoSEQ multiplex PCR; TCRdb's table is partial and in-frame only. Counted here are about 1 million clones, 65% to 75% occurring once; the ten biggest clones make up approximately 1.5%. The germline CDR1 and CDR2 sequences are SGHNT and YYREEE (reference sequence). With 4 bases clipped from V and 7 bases from J, the junction kept 7 bases outside the gene matches. The CDR3 is made up of 13 amino acids. This sample was taken from a study of shared clonotypes between healthy human individuals. Study-wide results and caveats: Sorted-subset samples were not fully sequenced, rarefaction indicated. Among non-shared clonotypes, generation probabilities were lower than among those shared by all four donors.

The source is a man younger than 30 in good health. Sequenced input: memory CD4+ T cells sorted from blood. Regarding subset: CD45RA-negative fraction. The gene calls are TRBV5-4 and TRBJ2-5; TRBD1 matches at 7 bases. The CDR3 reads CASSPDRMGTQYF. Written as DNA, the CDR3 is TGTGCCAGCAGCCCGGACAGGATGGGGACCCAGTACTTC.